Following are 26 T cell receptor beta chains from one sample sequenced in a study of response to subunit inactivated influenza vaccine. Each CDR3 protein is one row after TCRdb ran MiXCR on the RT-PCR reads. This table holds about 780,000 distinct CDR3 sequences, 18% found once. The sequencing used PBMCs from blood, collected 5 days after vaccination. The receptors shown here come from a man in his fifties or sixties who received an inactivated influenza vaccine.

This clonotype was seen at least ten times. V gene TRBV4-2 combines with J gene TRBJ2-1; 9 nucleotides line up with TRBD2. This CDR3 has 16 residues. Per the germline V gene, CDR1 is LGHNA and CDR2 is YNFKEQ. The junction had 6 bases not matched to a gene; V was cut back by 4 bases and J by 2 bases. CDR3 loop: CASSRLADPPYNEQFF. The CDR3 coding sequence is TGTGCCAGCAGCCGACTAGCGGACCCCCCCTACAATGAGCAGTTCTTC.

The chain couples TRBV10-3 to TRBJ1-3, with a tentative D call TRBD1 (5 bases). This CDR3 spans 14 amino acids. Germline CDR1 is ENHRY and CDR2 is SYGVKD. With 11 bases removed from V and 0 bases from J, the gap between germline ends came to 14 bases. The CDR3 bases are TGTGCCTCAAACTGGGGGGTCTCTGGAAACACCATATATTTT. Protein sequence: CASNWGVSGNTIYF.

This clonotype was found a few times. J is TRBJ2-5 and V is TRBV2, with no clear D. Trimming took 6 bases from V and 1 from J, leaving 9 bases between them. The CDR3 runs 13 residues. CDR1 and CDR2 from the germline V gene are SNHLY and FYNNEI. CDR3 loop: CASSARVQETQYF. CDR3 DNA sequence: TGTGCCAGCAGCGCTAGGGTCCAAGAGACCCAGTACTTC.

In this sample, this clonotype turned up a few times. The V call is TRBV15, the J call TRBJ2-3; D is undetermined. Germline lookup yields CDR1 LNHNV and CDR2 YYDKDF (reference sequence). V was trimmed by 1 base and J by 2 bases, leaving 13 bases between them. CDR3 length: 16 residues. The CDR3 DNA reads TGTGCCACCAGCAGAGGGGAAAGGGCTTCCACAGATACGCAGTATTTT. It encodes CATSRGERASTDTQYF.

This clonotype turned up a few times. The chain joins TRBV7-2 to TRBJ1-2; no firm D call. V was pared by 2 bases and J by 1 base, with 11 bases between. CDR3 size: 15 residues. Per the germline V gene, CDR1 is SGHTA and CDR2 is FQGNSA. For the CDR3, the DNA is TGTGCCAGCAGCTTATGGCAGGCAGATAACTATGGCTACACCTTC. It translates to CASSLWQADNYGYTF.

This chain links TRBV2 with TRBJ2-2; the match to TRBD1 covers 8 bases. Germline assignment: CDR1 SNHLY and CDR2 FYNNEI. With V trimmed by 7 bases and J by 3 bases, 7 bases remained unmatched. The CDR3 is 15 residues long. CDR3 in DNA: TGTGCCAGCAACCCTACGACAGGGGACACCGGGGAGCTGTTTTTT. It is translated as CASNPTTGDTGELFF.

This clonotype showed up just a few times. The chain employs TRBV15 and TRBJ1-1, with D unclear. Germline V lookup: CDR1 LNHNV, CDR2 YYDKDF (reference sequence). CDR3 length equals 12 residues. Trimming removed 4 bases from V and 1 base from J, with 4 bases in between. DNA for the CDR3: TGTGCCACCAGCATACCGAACACTGAAGCTTTCTTT. The encoded protein is CATSIPNTEAFF.

The chain couples TRBV4-1 to TRBJ2-1; 7 bases match TRBD2. The CDR3 is made up of 19 amino acids. V was pared by 3 bases and J by 0 bases, with 14 bases of the junction left unmatched. The V gene's germline CDR1 is MGHRA and CDR2 YSYEKL. The CDR3 coding sequence is TGCGCCAGCAGCCAGGGTCTCGTAGCGGGTCGGAGCTCCTACAATGAGCAGTTCTTC. Its translation is CASSQGLVAGRSSYNEQFF.

J is TRBJ1-3 and V is TRBV5-1, with unresolved D. CDR3 length: 15 amino acids. CDR1 is SGHRS, CDR2 YFSETQ, per germline. V dropped 4 bases and J dropped 4 bases, with 15 bases sitting between them. CDR3 DNA sequence: TGCGCCAGCAGCGAGCCCGCGGGGAACGGAAACACCATATATTTT. Its translation: CASSEPAGNGNTIYF.

The rearrangement uses TRBV29-1 and TRBJ2-2; D is tentatively TRBD1 or TRBD2 (5 bases each). Per germline, CDR1 SQVTM and CDR2 ANQGSEA. This CDR3 comprises 13 residues. The ends were cut back, 5 bases at V and 3 bases at J, with 10 bases in the middle. This CDR3 reads CSVRGTDTGELFF. The DNA of the CDR3 is TGCAGCGTTCGAGGGACGGACACCGGGGAGCTGTTTTTT.

This clonotype was found many times. The J gene is TRBJ2-1, the V gene TRBV12-3 or TRBV12-4; the match to TRBD2 covers 9 bases. With 3 bases clipped from V and 8 bases from J, the junction kept 11 bases outside the gene matches. The CDR3 is 16 residues long. This CDR3 reads CASSLPQRGATDEQFF. The CDR3, as DNA: TGTGCCAGCAGTTTGCCCCAGCGGGGGGCCACGGATGAGCAGTTCTTC.

The chain combines TRBV20-1 with TRBJ2-1; 9 bases are a match to TRBD2. CDR1 is DFQATT, CDR2 SNEGSKA, per germline (reference sequence). The V segment lost 6 bases and the J segment 3 bases; nucleotides outside the gene matches: 9. The CDR3 contains 15 residues. The CDR3 is CSARPGLARYNEQFF. In nucleotides, the CDR3 is TGCAGTGCCAGACCGGGACTAGCTCGCTACAATGAGCAGTTCTTC.

This clonotype occurred a few times. J is TRBJ2-1 and V is TRBV5-1; 7 nucleotides align to TRBD1. The J segment lost 1 base and the V segment lost 0 bases, leaving 10 bases of the junction unmatched. CDR3 size: 18 residues. Germline CDR1 reads SGHRS; CDR2 reads YFSETQ. The CDR3: CASSLGGTDAFSYNEQFF. As DNA, the CDR3 is TGCGCCAGCAGCTTGGGAGGGACAGACGCGTTTTCCTACAATGAGCAGTTCTTC.

V is TRBV4-1 and J is TRBJ1-2; maybe TRBD1 (5 bases). In germline, CDR1 is MGHRA, CDR2 YSYEKL. Trimming cost V 3 bases and J 4 bases, with 15 bases left between them. The CDR3 spans 15 residues. The CDR3 region is CASSHFQGGSYGYTF. In DNA, the CDR3 is TGCGCCAGCAGCCACTTCCAGGGAGGTTCCTATGGCTACACCTTC.

This clonotype was observed a few times. The chain is built from TRBV27 and TRBJ2-1; 11 bases fit TRBD2. Germline-derived CDR1 and CDR2 are MNHEY and SMNVEV (reference sequence). The CDR3 loop spans 18 amino acids. V dropped 0 bases and J dropped 4; count of bases not matched to a gene: 8. Written as DNA, the CDR3 is TGTGCCAGCAGTTTATCCCATCCGGGACTAGCGGCGTACAATGAGCAGTTCTTC. Its translation: CASSLSHPGLAAYNEQFF.

This chain uses TRBV12-3 or TRBV12-4 with TRBJ2-7; D uncertain. CDR3 size: 17 residues. Between the trimmed V and J ends, which lost 5 bases and 2 bases, there was a span of 22 bases. This chain's CDR3 is CASSILATQRRAYEQYF. The DNA of the CDR3 is TGTGCCAGCAGTATATTAGCCACACAGCGAAGGGCCTACGAGCAGTACTTC.

The chain links TRBV30 to TRBJ1-1, with D perhaps TRBD1 (6 bases). This CDR3 is 15 amino acids long. Germline V CDR1 and CDR2: GTSNPN, SVGIG (reference sequence). The CDR3 bases are TGTGCTTCCAAACAGGGCAGATTAGTGGACACTGAAGCTTTCTTT. Its protein product is CASKQGRLVDTEAFF.

This rearrangement joins TRBV2 to TRBJ2-5; unclear D gene. The CDR3 has 14 amino acids. Trimming stripped 0 bases from V and 5 bases from J, with 10 bases between. From germline, CDR1 is SNHLY and CDR2 FYNNEI. CDR3 nucleotide sequence: TGTGCCAGCAGTGAAGCGCTGGTTATTGAGACCCAGTACTTC. Protein sequence: CASSEALVIETQYF.

This clonotype was counted a single time. The chain couples TRBV27 to TRBJ2-7; D might be TRBD1 (6 bases). Trimming left V 4 bases short and J 1 base short, with 20 bases between. Looked up from germline, CDR1 is MNHEY and CDR2 is SMNVEV (reference sequence). The CDR3 runs 17 residues. The CDR3 DNA reads TGTGCCAGCAGTTCCCTCTCGAGTGGGGGCTCGTCCTACGAGCAGTACTTC. Translated: CASSSLSSGGSSYEQYF.

The gene calls are TRBV5-5 and TRBJ2-3; D tentatively reads TRBD1 or TRBD2 (5 bases each). The CDR3 is 14 amino acids. The ends were cut back, 0 bases at V and 4 bases at J, with 9 bases in the middle. The germline gives CDR1 SGHKS, CDR2 YYEKEE (reference sequence). DNA for the CDR3: TGTGCCAGCAGCTTGGGAGGGACCGCAGATACGCAGTATTTT. This encodes CASSLGGTADTQYF.

This clonotype appeared a few times. The genes are TRBV7-9 and TRBJ2-7; 10 bases align to TRBD1. The CDR3 has 15 residues. In germline, CDR1 is SEHNR, CDR2 FQNEAQ (reference sequence). Trimming took 2 bases from V and 6 from J; bases not matched to a gene: 7. The CDR3 reads CASSLIGTGASEQYF. Written as DNA, the CDR3 is TGTGCCAGCAGCTTAATTGGGACAGGGGCTTCCGAGCAGTACTTC.

This clonotype has ten or more counts. The DNA for the CDR3 is TGCAGTGCTAGAGATCGTCTAGCGGGAGCCACAGATACGCAGTATTTT. Residues: CSARDRLAGATDTQYF. This chain links TRBV20-1 with TRBJ2-3; TRBD2 matches 10 bases. Germline assignment: CDR1 DFQATT and CDR2 SNEGSKA (reference sequence). Germline trimming cut 0 bases from V and 2 bases from J; bases unmatched to any gene: 5. The CDR3 covers 16 residues.

This clonotype was recorded many times. This rearrangement joins TRBV20-1 to TRBJ2-5; no definite D call. Germline V gene sequence: CDR1 DFQATT, CDR2 SNEGSKA (reference sequence). The CDR3 length is 12 residues. V lost 0 bases and J lost 5, with 7 bases in between. The CDR3 DNA follows: TGCAGTGCTAGAGAAGTGGGGGAGACCCAGTACTTC. It yields the protein CSAREVGETQYF.

The CDR3 spells CASRVYRGPSNQPQHF. The CDR3 DNA reads TGTGCCAGCAGGGTTTACAGGGGCCCTAGCAATCAGCCCCAGCATTTT. The V gene is TRBV7-9, the J gene TRBJ1-5, with 7 bases aligning to TRBD1. The V and J ends lost 6 bases and 0 bases, in that order; junction bases with no gene match: 8. The CDR3 contains 16 residues. CDR1 is SEHNR, CDR2 FQNEAQ, per germline (reference sequence).

This clonotype was observed a handful of times. This chain uses TRBV4-3 with TRBJ2-3; D is possibly TRBD2 (5 bases). Germline V lookup: CDR1 LGHNA, CDR2 YSLEER. The germline V and J ends were trimmed by 3 bases and 5 bases, with 12 bases remaining between them. The CDR3 is made up of 14 amino acids. The CDR3 protein is CASSHSTREDTQYF. The CDR3 nucleotides read TGCGCCAGCAGCCACTCCACGAGGGAAGATACGCAGTATTTT.

This clonotype was seen only a few times. This chain joins TRBV6-5 and TRBJ2-2; TRBD2 matches at 7 bases. CDR1 and CDR2 from the germline V gene are MNHEY and SVGAGI. There are 17 residues in the CDR3. V was pared by 4 bases and J by 1 base, with 9 bases of the junction left unmatched. CDR3: CASSWGGLRENTGELFF. The CDR3, as DNA: TGTGCCAGCAGTTGGGGGGGGTTGCGGGAGAACACCGGGGAGCTGTTTTTT.